This entry describes one TCR beta chain. This table comes from immunoSEQ multiplex PCR, and its TCRdb copy is limited to in-frame clones, with some not included. Of some 32,000 clones listed, 84% are singletons. The CDR3 length is 15 residues. Germline CDR1 SGHTA, CDR2 FQGNSA. Trimming cost V 2 bases and J 3 bases, with 14 bases left between them. The entry originates in a study of OX40 agonist ivuxolimab in advanced cancers. This clonotype was sampled from an adult with an advanced solid tumor such as melanoma, head and neck, liver or kidney cancer. The chain has TRBV7-2 and TRBJ2-7, with a possible D match to TRBD2 (5 bases). The material was CD4+ or CD8+ T cells sorted from blood, obtained in a trial of the OX40 agonist ivuxolimab. CDR3 residues: CASSLLVANLYEQYF. CDR3 DNA sequence: TGTGCCAGCAGCTTATTGGTAGCGAACCTCTACGAGCAGTACTTC.